The rows below give T cell receptor beta chains drawn from one sample of a study of shared clonotypes between healthy human individuals. Assay used: immunoSEQ multiplex PCR; TCRdb lists only in-frame clones, some missing. Here the sample spans fewer than 850,000 clones, just over 95% being singletons. Sequencing was done on a sample of naive CD8+ T cells sorted from blood. The receptors come from a man between 25 and 39 years old in good health. Both conserved end residues are trimmed from each CDR3.

TRBV29-1	TRBJ2-1	SVVWDYNEQF
TRBV9	TRBJ2-7	ASSVGGYSYEQY
TRBV4-3	TRBJ2-1	ASSQTYNEQF
TRBV27	TRBJ2-3	ASSLLSPSGTDTQY
TRBV29-1	TRBJ2-5	SVDLGGGETQY
TRBV4-3	TRBJ2-7	ASSQEITGYEQY
TRBV7-9	TRBJ2-7	ASSSIGTGYHEQY
TRBV4-3	TRBJ2-7	ASSQGLAGREQY
TRBV9	TRBJ2-3	ASSLAGTSDTQY
TRBV4-1	TRBJ1-5	ASSQDLEGRQPQH